A single sample is the source of the 9 T cell receptor beta chains below, sequenced in a study of PD-1 blockade in classical Hodgkin lymphoma. Relapse after autologous stem cell transplantation occurred in every patient, and brentuximab vedotin exposure varied. The repertoire was sequenced with immunoSEQ multiplex PCR; TCRdb's copy has only in-frame clones and lacks some. The sample includes under 80,000 clones, 70% to 80% seen only once; the top ten take less than 9.5%. The sample in question was peripheral blood mononuclear cells (PBMCs), obtained before the second cycle of nivolumab. These receptors came from a human donor with classical Hodgkin lymphoma.

Here the CDR3 DNA reads TGTGCCAGCAGCTACGTCGGGGATACGCAGTATTTT. Translated, it gives CASSYVGDTQYF. The J gene is TRBJ2-3, the V gene TRBV7-4; D not resolved. Trimming pared 4 bases from V and 6 bases from J, leaving 8 bases between. The CDR3 sequence is 12 residues long. Germline CDR1 is SGHVT and CDR2 is SQSDAQ.

This sequence joins TRBV11-3 and TRBJ1-1, with 9 bases that match TRBD1. Germline V gives CDR1 SGHNT, CDR2 YENEEA. This CDR3 is 12 amino acids long. Trimming took 5 bases from V and 12 from J; bases not matched to a gene: 7. The CDR3 DNA follows: TGTGCCAGCAGCCCCGGGACAGGGCGATCTTTCTTT. Its protein product is CASSPGTGRSFF.

The chain employs TRBV7-9 and TRBJ2-2; D not certain. Trimming stripped 5 bases from V and 4 bases from J, with 8 bases between. CDR3 size: 13 residues. Looked up from germline, CDR1 is SEHNR and CDR2 is FQNEAQ (reference sequence). CDR3 residues: CASSPVLTGELFF. The CDR3 nucleotides read TGTGCCAGCAGCCCCGTCCTCACCGGGGAGCTGTTTTTT.

The rearrangement links TRBV9 to TRBJ1-2; 8 nucleotides agree with TRBD1. The germline CDR1 and CDR2 sequences are SGDLS and YYNGEE. The CDR3 length is 13 residues. The ends lost 3 bases at V and 8 bases at J; junction bases unmatched: 6. DNA for the CDR3: TGTGCCAGCAGCGGGACAGGGATATTAGGCTACACCTTC. Translation gives CASSGTGILGYTF.

The gene calls are TRBV7-3 and TRBJ2-7, with 10 bases fitting TRBD1. Losses at the gene ends were 3 bases for V and 4 bases for J; bases not matched to a gene: 3. The CDR3 contains 14 residues. Per germline, CDR1 SGHTA and CDR2 FQGTGA. The CDR3 nucleotides read TGTGCCAGCAGCTTGACAGGGGGCGAGTACGAGCAGTACTTC. Translation: CASSLTGGEYEQYF. Full variable domain (missing parts from reference TRBV7-3 and TRBJ2-7): GAGVSQTPSNKVTEKGKYVELRCDPISGHTALYWYRQSLGQGPEFLIYFQGTGAADDSGLPNDRFFAVRPEGSVSTLKIQRTERGDSAVYLCASSLTGGEYEQYFGPGTRLTVT.

A single count supports this clone. J is TRBJ2-7 and V is TRBV5-1; TRBD1 matches 8 bases. Looked up from germline, CDR1 is SGHRS and CDR2 is YFSETQ. The CDR3 length is 15 residues. V gave up 0 bases and J gave up 9 bases; unmatched junction bases: 11. CDR3 loop: CASSLDSGTGRGQYF. In DNA form, the CDR3 reads TGCGCCAGCAGCTTGGATTCGGGGACAGGAAGGGGGCAGTACTTC. Based on the CDR3 plus reference TRBV5-1 and TRBJ2-7, the full variable domain is KAGVTQTPRYLIKTRGQQVTLSCSPISGHRSVSWYQQTPGQGLQFLFEYFSETQRNKGNFPGRFSGRQFSNSRSEMNVSTLELGDSALYLCASSLDSGTGRGQYFGPGTRLTVT.

As DNA, the CDR3 is TGCGCCAGCAGCCCTCACTCCGGGACTAGCCGAGAGACCCAGTACTTC. It encodes CASSPHSGTSRETQYF. The chain is built from TRBV5-1 and TRBJ2-5; TRBD2 matches 9 bases. Trimming took 4 bases from V and 4 from J; bases not matched to a gene: 11. Germline V lookup: CDR1 SGHRS, CDR2 YFSETQ. The CDR3 extends over 16 amino acids. The whole variable domain, filled in from reference TRBV5-1 and TRBJ2-5, reads KAGVTQTPRYLIKTRGQQVTLSCSPISGHRSVSWYQQTPGQGLQFLFEYFSETQRNKGNFPGRFSGRQFSNSRSEMNVSTLELGDSALYLCASSPHSGTSRETQYFGPGTRLLVL.

The J gene is TRBJ1-1, the V gene TRBV6-6; D is perhaps TRBD1 (5 bases). V lost 5 bases and J 6 bases, leaving 22 bases between the germline ends. CDR3 size: 16 residues. Germline V lookup: CDR1 MNHNY, CDR2 SVGAGI (reference sequence). DNA of the CDR3: TGTGCCAGCAGTGGACCGGGACGTCTTGCGGGGCCTGAAGCTTTCTTT. It yields the protein CASSGPGRLAGPEAFF.

CDR3 sequence reads: CASRPPSEGGNQPQHF. CDR3 bases: TGTGCCAGCAGACCCCCTTCCGAGGGGGGCAATCAGCCCCAGCATTTT. The chain combines TRBV28 with TRBJ1-5; TRBD1 is a possible D gene (6 bases). Germline V gene data show CDR1 as MDHEN and CDR2 as SYDVKM. The V gene lost 6 bases and the J gene lost 2 bases, with 17 bases spanning the gap. This CDR3 has 16 residues.